The 16 T cell receptor beta chains in this list originate from one sample, sequenced in a study of shared clonotypes between healthy human individuals. Libraries were prepared by immunoSEQ multiplex PCR; TCRdb keeps only in-frame clonotypes and omits some of them. This sample yields about 2.3 million clones, of which approximately 90% are seen a single time; 0.37% belongs to the top ten. What was sequenced was naive CD4+ T cells from PBMCs. The sample's subset: CD45RA+ positively selected. These receptors came from a man between 18 and 35 years old in good health. Some clones in this sample may be carry-over from other donors' samples.

As to this clone: The sample holds other DNA sequences that translate to the same CDR3. V is TRBV28 and J is TRBJ2-1, with D tentatively TRBD2 (6 bases). This CDR3 spans 14 amino acids. V was trimmed by 5 bases and J by 2 bases, leaving 10 bases between them. Germline loops: CDR1 MDHEN, CDR2 SYDVKM. CDR3 in DNA: TGTGCCAGCAGTCTTAGCGGAGCCTACAATGAGCAGTTCTTC. Translating gives CASSLSGAYNEQFF. The entire variable domain, with the rest obtained from reference TRBV28 and TRBJ2-1, is as follows: DVKVTQSSRYLVKRTGEKVFLECVQDMDHENMFWYRQDPGLGLRLIYFSYDVKMKEKGDIPEGYSVSREKKERFSLILESASTNQTSMYLCASSLSGAYNEQFFGPGTRLTVL.

The gene calls are TRBV5-1 and TRBJ2-7, with TRBD1 identical over 7 bases. The germline V gene encodes CDR1 SGHRS and CDR2 YFSETQ. V gave up 4 bases and J gave up 3 bases; unmatched junction bases: 13. The CDR3 covers 16 residues. The DNA of the CDR3 is TGCGCCAGCAGCGTACAGGGGACGCCAGGGGGCTACGAGCAGTACTTC. Its protein is CASSVQGTPGGYEQYF.

The rearrangement joins TRBV27 to TRBJ1-2; tentatively, D is TRBD1 (5 bases). V was pared by 2 bases and J by 4 bases, with 20 bases between. Germline CDR1 MNHEY, CDR2 SMNVEV (reference sequence). The CDR3 is 17 amino acids. CDR3 in DNA: TGTGCCAGCAGTTTACGGCCAGGGAACCAAAGGGGCTATGGCTACACCTTC. Translating gives CASSLRPGNQRGYGYTF.

The rearrangement uses TRBV4-2 and TRBJ2-7; 9 nucleotides agree with TRBD2. The V gene end was trimmed by 0 bases and the J gene end by 4 bases; junction bases not matched to a gene: 7. Germline CDR1 is LGHNA and CDR2 is YNFKEQ. The CDR3 spans 16 residues. CDR3 DNA: TGTGCCAGCAGCCAAGAGTTAGCGGGAGCCCTGTACGAGCAGTACTTC. As protein: CASSQELAGALYEQYF.

This chain joins TRBV9 and TRBJ1-1; D possibly corresponds to TRBD1 (6 bases). The CDR3 contains 15 residues. V lost 4 bases and J 1 base, leaving 14 bases between the germline ends. CDR1 SGDLS and CDR2 YYNGEE come from the germline V gene. CDR3 coding DNA: TGTGCCAGCAGCCCCCCTCCAGGGGCGAACACTGAAGCTTTCTTT. It codes for CASSPPPGANTEAFF.

J is TRBJ2-2 and V is TRBV9; 10 bases agree with TRBD2. CDR1 and CDR2 (germline): SGDLS, YYNGEE. Trimming at V came to 4 bases and at J to 0 bases, leaving 6 bases not matched to a gene. The CDR3 contains 17 residues. Written as DNA, the CDR3 is TGTGCCAGCAGCTCCCCGGGACTAGCGTCGAACACCGGGGAGCTGTTTTTT. It specifies CASSSPGLASNTGELFF.

The chain recombines TRBV30 with TRBJ1-2; D uncertain. The CDR3 totals 13 residues. The V gene's germline CDR1 is GTSNPN and CDR2 SVGIG (reference sequence). V was pared by 0 bases and J by 4 bases, with 9 bases between. In nucleotides, the CDR3 is TGTGCCTGGAGTGTAATGGGAGGCTATGGCTACACCTTC. Encoded protein: CAWSVMGGYGYTF.

This clone was detected once. The chain has TRBV28 and TRBJ2-3; D gene ambiguous. CDR3 length equals 11 residues. Germline CDR1 and CDR2: MDHEN and SYDVKM. V was trimmed by 1 base and J by 6 bases, leaving 2 bases between them. CDR3 nucleotides: TGTGCCAGCAGTTTATATGATACGCAGTATTTT. Protein: CASSLYDTQYF.

The chain combines TRBV18 with TRBJ1-2; D remains unclear. Germline CDR1 is KGHSH and CDR2 is LQKENI. Trimming took off 1 base at V and 6 bases at J, with 9 bases between the two ends. The CDR3 is made up of 13 amino acids. The DNA of the CDR3 is TGTGCCAGCTCACCACGGGATTTAGATGGCTACACCTTC. Protein: CASSPRDLDGYTF.

This chain links TRBV4-3 with TRBJ1-2; tentative D call: TRBD1 (5 bases). The CDR3 covers 16 residues. The germline gives CDR1 LGHNA, CDR2 YSLEER. Trimming cost V 0 bases and J 6 bases, with 17 bases left between them. The CDR3 sequence: CASSQDWGRVVDGYTF. The CDR3, as DNA: TGCGCCAGCAGCCAAGATTGGGGCAGGGTTGTCGATGGCTACACCTTC.

The chain couples TRBV28 to TRBJ2-1, with 8 nucleotides matching TRBD2. The CDR3 has 17 residues. The V segment lost 6 bases and the J segment 0 bases; nucleotides outside the gene matches: 10. Germline loops: CDR1 MDHEN, CDR2 SYDVKM. CDR3 region: CASRSKVGLGSYNEQFF. The CDR3 DNA is TGTGCCAGCAGATCAAAGGTGGGACTAGGCTCCTACAATGAGCAGTTCTTC.

V is TRBV5-1 and J is TRBJ2-7; D not certain. Germline V lookup: CDR1 SGHRS, CDR2 YFSETQ. The CDR3 is 14 amino acids. V lost 0 bases and J lost 3, with 10 bases in between. CDR3 nucleotide sequence: TGCGCCAGCAGCTTGGACGCCGGAAACTACGAGCAGTACTTC. It encodes CASSLDAGNYEQYF.

The chain links TRBV19 to TRBJ1-3; a possible D gene is TRBD1 (5 bases). CDR3 length equals 17 residues. V lost 7 bases, J lost 0 bases, and 19 bases lay in between. Germline loops: CDR1 LNHDA, CDR2 SQIVND (reference sequence). The CDR3 loop reads CASTKGLAGYSGNTIYF. The CDR3 bases are TGTGCCAGTACCAAGGGGTTGGCAGGCTACTCTGGAAACACCATATATTTT.

J is TRBJ1-1 and V is TRBV2; TRBD1 might be the D (6 bases). Trimming shortened V by 6 bases and J by 0 bases, and 11 bases separated the two germline ends. The CDR3 covers 14 residues. Germline-derived CDR1 and CDR2 are SNHLY and FYNNEI. The chain's CDR3 is CASRPRTVNTEAFF. The CDR3 coding sequence is TGTGCCAGCAGACCGCGGACAGTGAACACTGAAGCTTTCTTT.

V is TRBV7-2 and J is TRBJ2-3; possibly TRBD2 for D (6 bases). The V and J ends lost 1 base and 0 bases respectively, with 8 bases between them. Germline values: CDR1 SGHTA, CDR2 FQGNSA. The CDR3 runs to 15 residues. CDR3 nucleotide sequence: TGTGCCAGCAGCTTAGTAGGGACTAGCACAGATACGCAGTATTTT. Protein sequence: CASSLVGTSTDTQYF.

As for this clone: Other DNA sequences from this sample encode an identical CDR3 as well. The rearrangement uses TRBV2 and TRBJ2-7; 7 bases agree with TRBD1. The CDR3 covers 13 residues. V gave up 2 bases and J gave up 2 bases; unmatched junction bases: 0. Germline V gene sequence: CDR1 SNHLY, CDR2 FYNNEI. As DNA, the CDR3 is TGTGCCAGCAGTGAACAGGGGGCCTACGAGCAGTACTTC. Protein sequence: CASSEQGAYEQYF.